Listed below are T cell receptor beta chains from one sample, sequenced in a study of blood T cell repertoires in COVID-19. Sequenced by immunoSEQ multiplex PCR; TCRdb stores in-frame clones only, minus some. Here the sample spans roughly 500,000 clones, roughly 88% being singletons. Source material: PBMCs or T cells enriched from blood (not recorded which). The receptors shown here come from a woman aged 40-49 years who had recovered from COVID-19. CDR3s include the opening cysteine and the closing phenylalanine or tryptophan. A D gene is named only where the DNA matches it firmly.

j_call | d_call | v_call | cdr3_nt | cdr3_aa
TRBJ1-5 | TRBD1 | TRBV6-2/TRBV6-3 | TGTGCCAGCAGGTACGGGACAGTAAATCAGCCCCAGCATTTT | CASRYGTVNQPQHF
TRBJ2-1 | TRBD2 | TRBV27 | TGTGCCAGCAGTTTAGGGTTAGCGGGATACAATGAGCAGTTCTTC | CASSLGLAGYNEQFF
TRBJ1-4 | TRBD1 | TRBV6-5 | TGTGCCAGCAGCTCAGCCGGGACAGGGCGTGAAAAACTGTTTTTT | CASSSAGTGREKLFF
TRBJ2-3 | TRBD2 | TRBV29-1 | TGCAGCGTTGCCCTGACTAGCGGGAGTGGAACAGATACGCAGTATTTT | CSVALTSGSGTDTQYF
TRBJ2-1 | . | TRBV6-2/TRBV6-3 | TGTGCCAGCAGCCTCACTAGCCTAAACAATGAGCAGTTCTTC | CASSLTSLNNEQFF
TRBJ1-2 | . | TRBV4-1 | TGCGCCAGCAGCCAAGTAAAGGGGTTGGGCTATGGCTACACCTTC | CASSQVKGLGYGYTF
TRBJ2-7 | . | TRBV6-5 | TGTGCCAGCAGTTACTCGCTTCAGTCATACGAGCAGTACTTC | CASSYSLQSYEQYF
TRBJ1-1 | . | TRBV5-6 | TGTGCCAGCAGTCCCTACGGGACTGAAGCTTTCTTT | CASSPYGTEAFF
TRBJ1-1 | TRBD1 | TRBV6-5 | TGTGCCAGCCCCCCCGGGACAGGGAACACTGAAGCTTTCTTT | CASPPGTGNTEAFF
TRBJ2-3 | . | TRBV10-1 | TGCGCCAGCAGTGATTCGGTTACTAGCACAGATACGCAGTATTTT | CASSDSVTSTDTQYF
TRBJ2-3 | TRBD2 | TRBV6-5 | TGTGCCAGCAGTTACGCGACTAGCTCACGCACAGATACGCAGTATTTT | CASSYATSSRTDTQYF
TRBJ2-2 | . | TRBV30 | TGTGCCAGACAACAGGGTTATGCCGGGGAGCTGTTTTTT | CARQQGYAGELFF